The 22 T cell receptor beta chains reported below all come from one sample, sequenced in a study of cytomegalovirus exposure and HLA in healthy donors. PCR employed 60 Vbeta and 13 Jbeta primers. Repertoires were generated with immunoSEQ multiplex PCR, while TCRdb's copy carries only in-frame clones and drops some. This table holds 200,000 or so clones, 75% to 85% found once. Source material: PBMCs. The receptors derive from a male donor in good health and CMV-seropositive.

CDR3 sequence: CASGQGPQPQHF. The CDR3 nucleotides read TGTGCCAGCGGGCAGGGGCCCCAGCCCCAGCATTTT. The rearrangement joins TRBV2 to TRBJ1-5; D perhaps matches TRBD1 (6 bases). CDR3 length equals 12 residues. The germline CDR1 and CDR2 sequences are SNHLY and FYNNEI. Between the trimmed V and J ends, which lost 8 bases and 7 bases, there was a span of 12 bases. Drawing the rest from reference TRBV2 and TRBJ1-5, the complete variable domain is EPEVTQTPSHQVTQMGQEVILRCVPISNHLYFYWYRQILGQKVEFLVSFYNNEISEKSEIFDDQFSVERPDGSNFTLKIRSTKLEDSAMYFCASGQGPQPQHFGDGTRLSIL.

The gene calls are TRBV19 and TRBJ2-1; a possible D gene is TRBD1 (6 bases). Germline values: CDR1 LNHDA, CDR2 SQIVND (reference sequence). V shed 5 bases and J shed 5 bases, with 16 bases lying between them. The CDR3 runs to 15 residues. Here the CDR3 reads CASSPHRARDNEQFF. The DNA for the CDR3 is TGTGCCAGTAGTCCCCACAGGGCTCGGGACAATGAGCAGTTCTTC.

The chain uses TRBV19 and TRBJ2-1, with TRBD1 matching over 9 bases. With 3 bases clipped from V and 8 bases from J, the junction kept 8 bases outside the gene matches. CDR3 length equals 15 residues. Germline lookup yields CDR1 LNHDA and CDR2 SQIVND (reference sequence). CDR3 region: CASSIGTGMVYEQFF. CDR3 DNA: TGTGCCAGTAGTATCGGGACAGGGATGGTGTATGAGCAGTTCTTC.

The chain is built from TRBV4-3 and TRBJ2-5; 8 bases match TRBD2. V was clipped by 4 bases and J by 2 bases; unmatched bases: 6. The CDR3 has 15 residues. CDR1 is LGHNA, CDR2 YSLEER, per germline. The CDR3 sequence is CASSLQLAGQETQYF. DNA of the CDR3: TGCGCCAGCAGCCTACAATTAGCGGGACAAGAGACCCAGTACTTC.

The chain joins TRBV28 to TRBJ1-6; D may be TRBD1 (5 bases). Deletions cut 6 bases from V and 0 bases from J, with 24 bases between. The CDR3 covers 20 residues. Germline values: CDR1 MDHEN, CDR2 SYDVKM. The CDR3 DNA reads as TGTGCCAGCAGCCGCCTTCGCAGGGTCGGGGGTAGCTCCTATAATTCACCCCTCCACTTT. Its protein is CASSRLRRVGGSSYNSPLHF.

The CDR3, as DNA: TGTGCCAGCAGCCGCCTTCGAGAGCGGGAGGGACAAGAGACCCAGTACTTC. Encoded protein: CASSRLREREGQETQYF. The chain is built from TRBV14 and TRBJ2-5, with TRBD2 matching 10 bases. The CDR3 runs 17 residues. The germline V gene encodes CDR1 SGHDN and CDR2 FVKESK. V lost 4 bases, J lost 2 bases, and 10 bases stayed unmatched.

The chain couples TRBV5-1 to TRBJ2-6; D might be TRBD1 (6 bases). The CDR3 is made up of 18 amino acids. CDR1 is SGHRS, CDR2 YFSETQ, per germline. V lost 2 bases to trimming and J lost 4 bases, with 19 bases between them. This CDR3 is CASSFRQALGSGANVLTF. DNA for the CDR3: TGCGCCAGCAGCTTTCGACAGGCCTTAGGTTCCGGGGCCAACGTCCTGACTTTC.

The rearrangement joins TRBV18 to TRBJ1-1, with 7 bases that match TRBD1. The CDR3 is 17 residues long. Per the germline V gene, CDR1 is KGHSH and CDR2 is LQKENI. The V gene end was trimmed by 0 bases and the J gene end by 0 bases; junction bases not matched to a gene: 7. The CDR3 sequence: CASSPPGTGAMNTEAFF. CDR3 DNA: TGTGCCAGCTCACCACCGGGAACAGGGGCAATGAACACTGAAGCTTTCTTT. Variable domain in full (rest from reference TRBV18 and TRBJ1-1): NAGVMQNPRHLVRRRGQEARLRCSPMKGHSHVYWYRQLPEEGLKFMVYLQKENIIDESGMPKERFSAEFPKEGPSILRIQQVVRGDSAAYFCASSPPGTGAMNTEAFFGQGTRLTVV.

The V and J genes are TRBV18 and TRBJ2-7; 8 bases are a match to TRBD1. The CDR3 spans 13 residues. V was clipped by 6 bases and J by 3 bases; unmatched bases: 4. Per germline, CDR1 KGHSH and CDR2 LQKENI. The CDR3 DNA follows: TGTGCCAGCTCTCCGGGACAGGACTACGAGCAGTACTTC. Translating gives CASSPGQDYEQYF. The full variable domain, completed using reference TRBV18 and TRBJ2-7, is NAGVMQNPRHLVRRRGQEARLRCSPMKGHSHVYWYRQLPEEGLKFMVYLQKENIIDESGMPKERFSAEFPKEGPSILRIQQVVRGDSAAYFCASSPGQDYEQYFGPGTRLTVT.

V usage is TRBV2 and J usage is TRBJ1-1; a possible D gene is TRBD1 (6 bases). The CDR3 is made up of 12 amino acids. V lost 8 bases, J lost 5 bases, and 12 bases lay in between. Per the germline V gene, CDR1 is SNHLY and CDR2 is FYNNEI. CDR3 sequence (DNA): TGTGCCAGCGGGGACATCAGGACTGAAGCTTTCTTT. This translates into CASGDIRTEAFF.

This clone was picked up a small number of times. The chain joins TRBV4-3 to TRBJ1-2, with TRBD1 identical over 7 bases. The CDR3 is 17 amino acids. Germline values: CDR1 LGHNA, CDR2 YSLEER. The trim removed 0 bases at V and 2 bases at J, leaving 9 bases unmatched. The CDR3 sequence: CASSQDKSHRGNYGYTF. CDR3 in DNA: TGCGCCAGCAGCCAAGATAAATCCCACAGGGGAAACTATGGCTACACCTTC.

This chain uses TRBV5-6 with TRBJ2-3; D is unclear. The V end lost 6 bases, the J end lost 6 bases, and 8 bases lay between the germline ends. Per germline, CDR1 SGHDT and CDR2 YYEEEE. The CDR3 is made up of 11 amino acids. CDR3 coding DNA: TGTGCCAGCACCGTGTTTGATACGCAGTATTTT. Its protein is CASTVFDTQYF.

The CDR3 DNA reads TGTGCCAGCAGCCTCTTAGCGGGAGGGCCGGAAGATACGCAGTATTTT. It specifies CASSLLAGGPEDTQYF. The chain joins TRBV7-2 to TRBJ2-3, with 11 bases matching TRBD2. The CDR3 runs to 16 residues. With 5 bases clipped from V and 5 bases from J, the junction kept 9 bases outside the gene matches. Germline V gene sequence: CDR1 SGHTA, CDR2 FQGNSA.

This clone was recorded only once. The chain combines TRBV9 with TRBJ1-5; 7 bases are a match to TRBD1. Germline values: CDR1 SGDLS, CDR2 YYNGEE. This CDR3 comprises 13 residues. V shed 4 bases and J 5 bases; nucleotides not matched to a gene: 3. In DNA form, the CDR3 reads TGTGCCAGCAGCCCCACAGGGGATCAGCCCCAGCATTTT. Translated: CASSPTGDQPQHF.

The chain carries TRBV20-1 and TRBJ2-5, with D hard to call. The CDR3 contains 11 residues. Deletions cut 6 bases from V and 5 bases from J, with 10 bases between. CDR1 and CDR2 from the germline V gene are DFQATT and SNEGSKA (reference sequence). This CDR3 reads CSALQSETQYF. The CDR3 region has the DNA TGCAGTGCCCTTCAGTCTGAGACCCAGTACTTC.

This sequence joins TRBV2 and TRBJ1-3; D perhaps matches TRBD1 (5 bases). The ends were cut back, 4 bases at V and 7 bases at J, with 8 bases in the middle. Germline V lookup: CDR1 SNHLY, CDR2 FYNNEI. This CDR3 has 12 residues. Here the CDR3 reads CASSVEGNTIYF. Here the CDR3 DNA reads TGTGCCAGCAGTGTGGAGGGGAACACCATATATTTT.

The chain links TRBV11-3 to TRBJ2-7; maybe TRBD1 (6 bases). Germline CDR1 reads SGHNT; CDR2 reads YENEEA. V lost 3 bases, J lost 5 bases, and 17 bases lay in between. CDR3 length: 15 residues. CDR3 DNA: TGTGCCAGCAGCTTTTCTGGGGGCAGCTTGGACGAGCAGTACTTC. Amino acids: CASSFSGGSLDEQYF.

This clone was seen more than once but under ten times. The CDR3 sequence is CASSFGTGLGTEAFF. In DNA form, the CDR3 reads TGTGCCAGCAGCTTTGGGACAGGGCTGGGCACTGAAGCTTTCTTT. The rearrangement links TRBV11-2 to TRBJ1-1; 9 bases are shared with TRBD1. The V and J ends lost 3 bases and 4 bases, in that order; junction bases with no gene match: 6. The CDR3 runs 15 residues. Germline V gene sequence: CDR1 SGHAT, CDR2 FQNNGV.

V usage is TRBV10-3 and J usage is TRBJ2-3, with 11 bases lining up with TRBD2. The CDR3 is 16 amino acids. After removal of 2 bases from V and 3 bases from J, the junction contained 4 bases not matched to a gene. CDR1 is ENHRY and CDR2 is SYGVKD in the germline V gene. CDR3 region: CAISERSSGRTDTQYF. CDR3 coding DNA: TGTGCCATCAGTGAGCGGTCTAGCGGGAGGACAGATACGCAGTATTTT.

This clone has just a few counts. J is TRBJ1-6 and V is TRBV6-6, with 9 positions matching TRBD1. Germline assignment: CDR1 MNHNY and CDR2 SVGAGI (reference sequence). The CDR3 runs 16 residues. Unmatched junction bases numbered 10, after V lost 6 bases and J lost 7 bases. CDR3 in DNA: TGTGCCAGCAGATCTACAGGGGGCGCTGGGAATTCACCCCTCCACTTT. Translated: CASRSTGGAGNSPLHF.

This chain uses TRBV11-3 with TRBJ2-7; 10 bases are shared with TRBD2. J was trimmed by 0 bases and V by 0 bases; bases with no gene match: 2. Germline V CDR1 and CDR2: SGHNT, YENEEA. This CDR3 has 16 residues. The CDR3 region is CASSLDSSGSSYEQYF. For the CDR3, the DNA is TGTGCCAGCAGCTTAGACTCTAGCGGGAGCTCCTACGAGCAGTACTTC.

This chain connects TRBV19 to TRBJ1-1, with 8 bases identical to TRBD1. In germline, CDR1 is LNHDA, CDR2 SQIVND (reference sequence). The CDR3 spans 15 residues. The junction had 10 bases not matched to a gene; V was cut back by 4 bases and J by 6 bases. The DNA for the CDR3 is TGTGCCAGTAGTACCGGACAGGGAGTAAGCGCTGAAGCTTTCTTT. Its protein product is CASSTGQGVSAEAFF.